These 24 T cell receptor beta chains came from one sample sequenced in a study of blood T cell repertoires in COVID-19. Sequencing was performed with immunoSEQ multiplex PCR; in TCRdb, only in-frame clones are kept and a portion is missing. The data show over 200,000 clones, around 90% seen once. Sequencing was carried out using peripheral blood. The source of these receptors is a woman younger than 30 who had recovered from COVID-19.

The chain employs TRBV10-3 and TRBJ2-5, with 9 bases identical to TRBD1. The germline CDR1 and CDR2 sequences are ENHRY and SYGVKD. The V gene end was trimmed by 4 bases and the J gene end by 4 bases; junction bases not matched to a gene: 4. The length of the CDR3 is 14 residues. The CDR3 loop is CAISGQGVLETQYF. CDR3 sequence (DNA): TGTGCCATCAGTGGACAGGGGGTTTTAGAGACCCAGTACTTC.

CDR3 loop: CASSVSFGGRIGGELFF. CDR3 nucleotides: TGTGCCAGCAGCGTTAGTTTCGGGGGGCGGATCGGCGGGGAGCTGTTTTTT. The chain carries TRBV9 and TRBJ2-2; a possible D gene is TRBD2 (7 bases). The CDR3 extends over 17 amino acids. The germline V gene has CDR1 SGDLS and CDR2 YYNGEE. Trimming shortened V by 2 bases and J by 7 bases, and 21 bases separated the two germline ends.

The chain links TRBV9 to TRBJ1-2, with no clear D. The V gene's germline CDR1 is SGDLS and CDR2 YYNGEE. The CDR3 consists of 12 residues. Trimming took 4 bases from V and 8 from J, leaving 12 bases between them. The CDR3 DNA reads TGTGCCAGCAGCAACCCCCCACGGGGCTACACCTTC. Translation gives CASSNPPRGYTF.

CDR3 DNA sequence: TGTGCCAGCAGCTTGTCGACAGGGAACACCGGGGAGCTGTTTTTT. The encoded protein is CASSLSTGNTGELFF. This sequence joins TRBV7-9 and TRBJ2-2, with a tentative D call TRBD1 (6 bases). The CDR3 is 15 residues long. The V gene lost 3 bases and the J gene lost 1 base, with 9 bases spanning the gap. Germline V CDR1 and CDR2: SEHNR, FQNEAQ (reference sequence).

This clone was detected only once. The chain combines TRBV5-6 with TRBJ1-1; possible D gene TRBD1, 6 bases. The CDR3 covers 15 residues. Trimming stripped 2 bases from V and 5 bases from J, with 16 bases between. CDR1 SGHDT and CDR2 YYEEEE come from the germline V gene. Here the CDR3 reads CASSLSGVFRTEAFF. The CDR3 DNA reads TGTGCCAGCAGCTTATCAGGGGTATTTAGAACTGAAGCTTTCTTT.

V gene TRBV19 combines with J gene TRBJ2-1, with 7 bases that match TRBD1. CDR3 length: 17 amino acids. V dropped 0 bases and J dropped 0; count of bases not matched to a gene: 5. CDR1 and CDR2 from the germline V gene are LNHDA and SQIVND (reference sequence). CDR3 sequence (DNA): TGTGCCAGTAGTATAGATTGGAAGGGGGCCTCCTACAATGAGCAGTTCTTC. It yields the protein CASSIDWKGASYNEQFF.

This clone was seen a single time. This rearrangement joins TRBV7-2 to TRBJ1-4, with D unclear. The germline gives CDR1 SGHTA, CDR2 FQGNSA. This CDR3 is built from 15 residues. V gave up 1 base and J gave up 4 bases, with 10 bases separating them. The CDR3 coding sequence is TGTGCCAGCAGCTTAGACCCGAGAGTTAATGAAAAACTGTTTTTT. Residues: CASSLDPRVNEKLFF.

The chain couples TRBV4-3 to TRBJ2-1, with 10 bases fitting TRBD2. Per the germline V gene, CDR1 is LGHNA and CDR2 is YSLEER. The J segment lost 9 bases and the V segment lost 3 bases, leaving 14 bases of the junction unmatched. The CDR3 is 17 amino acids. Here the CDR3 DNA reads TGCGCCAGCAGCCATGGAAGATCTAGCGGGAGTATCACTGAGCAGTTCTTC. This gives the protein CASSHGRSSGSITEQFF.

This sequence joins TRBV29-1 and TRBJ1-3; 9 bases agree with TRBD1. J was trimmed by 4 bases and V by 7 bases; bases with no gene match: 5. This CDR3 spans 13 amino acids. Per the germline V gene, CDR1 is SQVTM and CDR2 is ANQGSEA. The CDR3 DNA is TGCAGCGCCCGGACAGGGGAAGGAAACACCATATATTTT. Translation gives CSARTGEGNTIYF. Full variable domain (outside the CDR3, taken from reference TRBV29-1 and TRBJ1-3): SAVISQKPSRDICQRGTSLTIQCQVDSQVTMMFWYRQQPGQSLTLIATANQGSEATYESGFVIDKFPISRPNLTFSTLTVSNMSPEDSSIYLCSARTGEGNTIYFGEGSWLTVV.

The V gene is TRBV5-5, the J gene TRBJ2-1; 11 bases match TRBD2. CDR3 length: 16 amino acids. The junction had 8 bases not matched to a gene; V was cut back by 0 bases and J by 9 bases. CDR1 is SGHKS, CDR2 YYEKEE, per germline (reference sequence). The CDR3 protein is CASSLVPSGRKGEQFF. CDR3 nucleotides: TGTGCCAGCAGCTTGGTACCTAGCGGGAGGAAAGGTGAGCAGTTCTTC.

This clone was picked up one time. This chain links TRBV10-2 with TRBJ1-2; 9 bases agree with TRBD1. The length of the CDR3 is 14 residues. In germline, CDR1 is WSHSY, CDR2 SAAADI. V was pared by 4 bases and J by 1 base, with 1 base of the junction left unmatched. The CDR3 here is CASSGTGDNYGYTF. The CDR3 coding sequence is TGCGCCAGCAGTGGGACAGGGGATAACTATGGCTACACCTTC.

This chain uses TRBV5-1 with TRBJ2-1; 9 bases are shared with TRBD2. Per the germline V gene, CDR1 is SGHRS and CDR2 is YFSETQ. The CDR3 is made up of 16 amino acids. V trimming: 2 bases; J trimming: 3 bases; junction bases outside the gene matches: 6. The CDR3 here is CASSFTGTSSYNEQFF. CDR3 nucleotide sequence: TGCGCCAGCAGCTTTACGGGGACTAGCAGCTACAATGAGCAGTTCTTC.

The V gene is TRBV6-2 or TRBV6-3, the J gene TRBJ2-2; 11 bases agree with TRBD2. The CDR3 runs 17 residues. The germline CDR1 and CDR2 sequences are MNHEY and SVGEGT. V dropped 0 bases and J dropped 3; count of bases not matched to a gene: 3. The CDR3: CASSYSSGRAYTGELFF. CDR3 coding DNA: TGTGCCAGCAGTTACTCTAGCGGGAGGGCCTACACCGGGGAGCTGTTTTTT.

With respect to this clone: Other DNA variants within this sample encode the same CDR3. The rearrangement uses TRBV4-1 and TRBJ2-7; TRBD2 is a possible D gene (7 bases). Trimming pared 3 bases from V and 7 bases from J, leaving 10 bases between. The CDR3 sequence is 12 residues long. Germline V gene sequence: CDR1 MGHRA, CDR2 YSYEKL. CDR3 amino acids: CASSQGGGEQYF. CDR3 bases: TGCGCCAGCAGCCAGGGAGGGGGGGAGCAGTACTTC.

The chain joins TRBV5-6 to TRBJ1-1, with 9 bases that match TRBD1. The CDR3 totals 16 residues. CDR1 and CDR2 (germline): SGHDT, YYEEEE. With V trimmed by 6 bases and J by 4 bases, 13 bases remained unmatched. The CDR3 region is CASTAGTGLMGTEAFF. DNA for the CDR3: TGTGCCAGCACCGCCGGGACAGGGCTAATGGGCACTGAAGCTTTCTTT.

The gene calls are TRBV7-9 and TRBJ2-2, with unresolved D. The CDR3 is made up of 12 amino acids. Between the trimmed V and J ends, which lost 4 bases and 3 bases, there was a span of 3 bases. In germline, CDR1 is SEHNR, CDR2 FQNEAQ (reference sequence). In DNA, the CDR3 is TGTGCCAGCAGCTCTGACACCGGGGAGCTGTTTTTT. It codes for CASSSDTGELFF.

The rearrangement uses TRBV23-1 and TRBJ1-5, with a tentative D call TRBD1 (6 bases). TRBV23-1 is labeled an ORF, and its function is uncertain. Between the trimmed V and J ends, which lost 0 bases and 6 bases, there was a span of 18 bases. This CDR3 spans 17 amino acids. For the CDR3, the DNA is TGCGCCAGCAGTCAATCGTCGTCAGGGGATAATTGTCAGCCCCAGCATTTT. Translation gives CASSQSSSGDNCQPQHF.

The J gene is TRBJ1-1, the V gene TRBV18; weak D call: TRBD1 (6 bases). The CDR3 runs 13 residues. Trimming took off 6 bases at V and 4 bases at J, with 12 bases between the two ends. Germline V CDR1 and CDR2: KGHSH, LQKENI. In nucleotides, the CDR3 is TGTGCCAGCTCTCCGGGGGGGCCCACTGAAGCTTTCTTT. It codes for CASSPGGPTEAFF.

V and J are TRBV2 and TRBJ1-2, with TRBD1 matching 7 bases. This CDR3 contains 16 residues. Germline V gives CDR1 SNHLY, CDR2 FYNNEI. Trimming cost V 6 bases and J 8 bases; bases outside gene matches: 18. The CDR3 reads CASRYGTDKGPQGYTF. CDR3 bases: TGTGCCAGCAGATACGGGACAGACAAGGGTCCTCAGGGCTACACCTTC.

The chain combines TRBV21-1 with TRBJ2-5; TRBD1, the table's D call, was not compared with the DNA. TRBV21-1 is given as a pseudogene. The CDR3 spans 16 residues. DNA of the CDR3: TGTGCCAGCAGCAAAGGTTTTCGGTGGGCCCAAGAGACCCAGTACTTC. Its translation is CASSKGFRWAQETQYF.

Only one count was recorded for this clone. The chain carries TRBV30 and TRBJ2-1; the D is unclear. Trimming took 4 bases from V and 9 from J, leaving 13 bases between them. CDR3 length equals 12 residues. Germline V CDR1 and CDR2: GTSNPN, SVGIG (reference sequence). CDR3 sequence reads: CAWKRRRPEQFF. The CDR3 DNA is TGTGCCTGGAAGCGTAGGCGACCTGAGCAGTTCTTC.

The chain uses TRBV6-5 and TRBJ2-1; a weak D match, TRBD2 (5 bases). Trimming cost V 6 bases and J 0 bases, with 12 bases left between them. CDR1 is MNHEY and CDR2 is SVGAGI in the germline V gene. The CDR3 length is 15 residues. The CDR3 here is CASRARGSSYNEQFF. The CDR3 nucleotides are TGTGCCAGCAGAGCCCGGGGAAGCTCCTACAATGAGCAGTTCTTC.

The J gene is TRBJ2-2, the V gene TRBV9; D gene ambiguous. V lost 4 bases and J lost 7, with 11 bases in between. The CDR3 length is 13 residues. CDR1 is SGDLS, CDR2 YYNGEE, per germline. The CDR3 reads CASSPAAVGELFF. The CDR3 DNA is TGTGCCAGCAGCCCGGCGGCGGTCGGGGAGCTGTTTTTT.

The V gene is TRBV10-3, the J gene TRBJ1-3, with unresolved D. The CDR3 sequence is 17 residues long. CDR1 is ENHRY, CDR2 SYGVKD, per germline. The ends were cut back, 10 bases at V and 3 bases at J, with 25 bases in the middle. The CDR3 loop is CATRKPPGGPSGNTIYF. CDR3 bases: TGTGCCACCCGAAAACCCCCCGGAGGTCCGAGTGGAAACACCATATATTTT.